This entry concerns a single T cell receptor beta chain. Its specificity is not known. Generated by immunoSEQ multiplex PCR, the TCRdb table keeps only in-frame clones and is missing some. The sample holds about 83,000 clones, 91% seen once. This entry belongs to a study of T cell responses to AZD1222 COVID-19 vaccine. Whole-study findings and limits: The study reported that nearly half of spike-specific TCRs target unmutated variant regions. White British people made up most donors, females outnumbered males, and clonal diversity was possibly underestimated.

Per the germline V gene, CDR1 is SNHLY and CDR2 is FYNNEI. With V trimmed by 2 bases and J by 4 bases, 8 bases remained unmatched. The CDR3 is 18 amino acids. The sample in question was peripheral blood, obtained 28 days after the second AZD1222 dose. The receptor's source is an adult who received the AZD1222 COVID-19 vaccine. V and J are TRBV2 and TRBJ2-2; 12 bases line up with TRBD2. CDR3 sequence (DNA): TGTGCCAGCAGTGAATCACTAGCGGGAGGCCCGGGCACCGGGGAGCTGTTTTTT. Translating it yields CASSESLAGGPGTGELFF. The full variable domain, with the rest looked up from reference TRBV2 and TRBJ2-2, is EPEVTQTPSHQVTQMGQEVILRCVPISNHLYFYWYRQILGQKVEFLVSFYNNEISEKSEIFDDQFSVERPDGSNFTLKIRSTKLEDSAMYFCASSESLAGGPGTGELFFGEGSRLTVL.